The 18 T cell receptor beta chains given below trace back to one sample, sequenced in a study of blood T cells in healthy people across ages. With a J-beta primer mix and a sample-barcoded 5' primer, a second PCR ran about 6 to 11 cycles. TCRdb analysed the 5' RACE reads with MiXCR anew, one entry per CDR3 protein. The sample shows about a million distinct CDR3 sequences, under 50% of them seen only once. Sequencing was carried out using blood. Receptors were obtained from a man younger than 40 in good health.

The J gene is TRBJ2-3, the V gene TRBV21-1; the table's TRBD2 call for D was not verified on the DNA. TRBV21-1 is a recognized pseudogene. CDR3 length equals 17 residues. CDR3 DNA: TGTGCCAGCAGCCCTCACCAGCGGGGGGGGAGCACAGATACGCAGTATTTT. This sequence encodes CASSPHQRGGSTDTQYF.

The chain is built from TRBV19 and TRBJ1-4, with 7 positions matching TRBD1. Germline assignment: CDR1 LNHDA and CDR2 SQIVND (reference sequence). The CDR3 length is 14 residues. With 5 bases clipped from V and 6 bases from J, the junction kept 6 bases outside the gene matches. CDR3 loop: CASSFTGVYEKLFF. DNA of the CDR3: TGTGCCAGTAGTTTTACAGGGGTATATGAAAAACTGTTTTTT.

A few counts support this clonotype. The V and J genes are TRBV5-1 and TRBJ2-3, with D unclear. Trimming took off 0 bases at V and 0 bases at J, with 14 bases between the two ends. The CDR3 sequence is 17 residues long. The V gene's germline CDR1 is SGHRS and CDR2 YFSETQ. The CDR3, as DNA: TGCGCCAGCAGCTTGGCCTTAGGTCTTTCTAGCACAGATACGCAGTATTTT. Translated: CASSLALGLSSTDTQYF.

The V gene is TRBV6-4, the J gene TRBJ2-7, with 11 nucleotides matching TRBD1. Germline lookup yields CDR1 MRHNA and CDR2 SNTAGT. J gave up 0 bases and V 7 bases, and 8 bases lay outside the gene matches. This CDR3 comprises 16 residues. This CDR3 is CASIRPGTGGSYEQYF. The CDR3 DNA sequence: TGTGCCAGCATCCGCCCTGGGACAGGGGGCTCCTACGAGCAGTACTTC.

In DNA form, the CDR3 reads TGCGCCAGCAGCCCGATGACAGGGGCTAGCACAGATACGCAGTATTTT. Translated, it gives CASSPMTGASTDTQYF. The chain employs TRBV5-1 and TRBJ2-3, with 8 nucleotides matching TRBD1. CDR1 SGHRS and CDR2 YFSETQ come from the germline V gene. With V trimmed by 4 bases and J by 0 bases, 7 bases remained unmatched. This CDR3 has 16 amino acids.

This clonotype was observed once. The V gene is TRBV5-1, the J gene TRBJ1-4; 9 bases match TRBD1. With 5 bases clipped from V and 8 bases from J, the junction kept 7 bases outside the gene matches. The CDR3 runs to 14 residues. Germline loops: CDR1 SGHRS, CDR2 YFSETQ. The DNA for the CDR3 is TGCGCCAGCAGACTGGGACAGGGAGAAGAAAAACTGTTTTTT. The encoded protein is CASRLGQGEEKLFF.

V is TRBV5-1 and J is TRBJ1-4, with D perhaps matching TRBD1 (5 bases). Germline V gene sequence: CDR1 SGHRS, CDR2 YFSETQ. The CDR3 length is 14 residues. Trimming took 0 bases from V and 8 from J, leaving 11 bases between them. CDR3 amino acids: CASSLGGGDEKLFF. The CDR3 nucleotides are TGCGCCAGCAGCTTGGGGGGGGGAGACGAAAAACTGTTTTTT.

The rearrangement links TRBV28 to TRBJ2-7; 8 bases are a match to TRBD1. V gave up 5 bases and J gave up 5 bases; unmatched junction bases: 5. Germline CDR1 reads MDHEN; CDR2 reads SYDVKM. This CDR3 is 13 amino acids long. CDR3 residues: CASSQTDRDEQYF. The CDR3 coding sequence is TGTGCCAGCAGTCAGACGGACAGGGACGAGCAGTACTTC. Filled out from reference TRBV28 and TRBJ2-7, the complete variable domain reads DVKVTQSSRYLVKRTGEKVFLECVQDMDHENMFWYRQDPGLGLRLIYFSYDVKMKEKGDIPEGYSVSREKKERFSLILESASTNQTSMYLCASSQTDRDEQYFGPGTRLTVT.

This clonotype has only a few counts. The chain uses TRBV29-1 and TRBJ1-2; TRBD1 is a possible D gene (6 bases). The V end lost 0 bases, the J end lost 2 bases, and 13 bases lay between the germline ends. This CDR3 is built from 15 residues. Germline CDR1 and CDR2: SQVTM and ANQGSEA. Written as DNA, the CDR3 is TGCAGCGTTGAAGATTCAAGGACAGTGAACTATGGCTACACCTTC. Its protein product is CSVEDSRTVNYGYTF.

The chain joins TRBV15 to TRBJ2-1; D may match TRBD1 or TRBD2 (5 bases each). The V gene's germline CDR1 is LNHNV and CDR2 YYDKDF (reference sequence). The CDR3 contains 17 residues. Trimming removed 0 bases from V and 6 bases from J, with 18 bases in between. The CDR3, as DNA: TGTGCCACCAGCAGAGATACCGGGACGGTTGGGGGCAATGAGCAGTTCTTC. Amino acid sequence: CATSRDTGTVGGNEQFF.

This chain joins TRBV4-1 and TRBJ1-1; 7 nucleotides line up with TRBD1. CDR1 MGHRA and CDR2 YSYEKL come from the germline V gene. The CDR3 runs 16 residues. After removal of 2 bases from V and 5 bases from J, the junction contained 11 bases not matched to a gene. The DNA of the CDR3 is TGCGCCAGCAGCCAAAAAGTCCTGGGCAGGGGGACTGAAGCTTTCTTT. Translation gives CASSQKVLGRGTEAFF.

V usage is TRBV6-5 and J usage is TRBJ2-3, with 7 bases lining up with TRBD2. V shed 6 bases, J shed 11 bases, and the junction held 8 bases outside the gene matches. CDR3 length: 12 residues. Germline loops: CDR1 MNHEY, CDR2 SVGAGI. Here the CDR3 reads CASRAGLVMQYF. Here the CDR3 DNA reads TGTGCCAGCAGAGCCGGACTAGTCATGCAGTATTTT.

A few counts support this clonotype. This chain joins TRBV7-2 and TRBJ2-5, with D uncertain. The V end was cut by 3 bases, the J end by 2 bases, with 7 bases between. Germline CDR1 SGHTA, CDR2 FQGNSA. The CDR3 is made up of 13 amino acids. The CDR3 nucleotides read TGTGCCAGCAGCTTGACCCATCAAGAGACCCAGTACTTC. Residues: CASSLTHQETQYF.

The chain couples TRBV28 to TRBJ2-7, with a weak D call TRBD1 (6 bases). This CDR3 region has 14 residues. CDR1 MDHEN and CDR2 SYDVKM come from the germline V gene. V lost 6 bases and J 4 bases, leaving 16 bases between the germline ends. Here the CDR3 DNA reads TGTGCCAGCAGACCTTCCTCACAGGGATACGAGCAGTACTTC. It yields the protein CASRPSSQGYEQYF.

The rearrangement joins TRBV7-2 to TRBJ2-5, with D perhaps matching TRBD2 (6 bases). This CDR3 is built from 16 residues. V was cut by 4 bases and J by 2 bases, with 17 bases left in between. Germline loops: CDR1 SGHTA, CDR2 FQGNSA. The CDR3 here is CASSSPNERVQETQYF. CDR3 coding DNA: TGTGCCAGCAGCTCACCGAATGAGCGGGTACAAGAGACCCAGTACTTC. Variable domain in full (rest from reference TRBV7-2 and TRBJ2-5): GAGVSQSPSNKVTEKGKDVELRCDPISGHTALYWYRQSLGQGLEFLIYFQGNSAPDKSGLPSDRFSAERTGGSVSTLTIQRTQQEDSAVYLCASSSPNERVQETQYFGPGTRLLVL.

The table lists this clonotype with a few counts. The genes are TRBV12-3 or TRBV12-4 and TRBJ2-7; D may match TRBD1 or TRBD2 (5 bases each). The V end lost 5 bases, the J end lost 4 bases, and 15 bases lay between the germline ends. The CDR3 consists of 14 residues. The CDR3 loop is CASSTPGRIYEQYF. DNA for the CDR3: TGTGCCAGCAGTACTCCGGGACGGATATACGAGCAGTACTTC.

This clonotype was seen at least ten times. J is TRBJ1-1 and V is TRBV28, with 7 bases lining up with TRBD1. J was trimmed by 6 bases and V by 2 bases; bases with no gene match: 12. This CDR3 region has 16 residues. Germline CDR1 and CDR2: MDHEN and SYDVKM. CDR3 region: CASSLDMGTVRSEAFF. The DNA of the CDR3 is TGTGCCAGCAGTTTAGATATGGGGACAGTAAGGTCTGAAGCTTTCTTT.

The table lists this clonotype with a few counts. This sequence joins TRBV12-3 or TRBV12-4 and TRBJ2-3; 7 nucleotides line up with TRBD1. Trimming removed 5 bases from V and 4 bases from J; junction bases left unmatched: 12. The CDR3 spans 16 residues. In DNA form, the CDR3 reads TGTGCCAGCAGTCCCCGACTGACAGGGCTAGCAGATACGCAGTATTTT. Translated, it gives CASSPRLTGLADTQYF.